One and the same sample provided the 28 T cell receptor beta chains below, sequenced in a study of blood T cell repertoires in COVID-19. The protocol was immunoSEQ multiplex PCR, while the TCRdb copy is restricted to in-frame clones and leaves out a portion. The table has approximately 300,000 clones, 75% to 90% seen once. The material sequenced was PBMCs or T cells enriched from blood (not recorded which). The receptors stem from a woman in her twenties or thirties who had recovered from COVID-19.

The J gene is TRBJ1-4, the V gene TRBV28; the D gene is possibly TRBD1 (6 bases). The CDR3 totals 14 residues. Germline loops: CDR1 MDHEN, CDR2 SYDVKM. V lost 8 bases and J lost 5, with 15 bases in between. As DNA, the CDR3 is TGTGCCAGCGGGGGGGGCAGAAGGAATGAAAAACTGTTTTTT. Translation gives CASGGGRRNEKLFF.

V is TRBV18 and J is TRBJ1-1, with D perhaps matching TRBD1 (6 bases). CDR1 KGHSH and CDR2 LQKENI come from the germline V gene. The CDR3 contains 13 residues. V lost 8 bases to trimming and J lost 4 bases, with 14 bases between them. DNA for the CDR3: TGTGCCAGCGTCACAGGGCCGGGCACTGAAGCTTTCTTT. Translating gives CASVTGPGTEAFF.

This clone occurred a few times. This chain connects TRBV24-1 to TRBJ1-5, with D possibly matching TRBD1 (5 bases). V lost 2 bases and J 4 bases, leaving 14 bases between the germline ends. This CDR3 comprises 16 residues. CDR1 is KGHDR and CDR2 is SFDVKD in the germline V gene. The CDR3 is CATSDSRGGTNQPQHF. The CDR3 nucleotides read TGTGCCACCAGTGATTCACGTGGGGGGACGAATCAGCCCCAGCATTTT.

The V gene is TRBV5-4, the J gene TRBJ1-5, with 7 bases aligning to TRBD1. The CDR3 length is 13 residues. V lost 9 bases, J lost 5 bases, and 8 bases stayed unmatched. From germline, CDR1 is SGHNT and CDR2 YYREEE (reference sequence). CDR3 in amino acids: CAKTTGAYQPQHF. The CDR3 DNA reads as TGTGCCAAAACTACAGGGGCTTATCAGCCCCAGCATTTT.

The rearrangement links TRBV9 to TRBJ2-1; the D is unclear. This CDR3 has 15 residues. In germline, CDR1 is SGDLS, CDR2 YYNGEE. V lost 2 bases and J lost 2, with 11 bases in between. The CDR3 coding sequence is TGTGCCAGCAGCGTGCAGGCTACCCCCTACAATGAGCAGTTCTTC. Residues: CASSVQATPYNEQFF.

The chain recombines TRBV4-1 with TRBJ1-4; D uncertain. Germline CDR1 MGHRA, CDR2 YSYEKL. Trimming shortened V by 1 base and J by 8 bases, and 14 bases separated the two germline ends. CDR3 length: 15 residues. The CDR3, as DNA: TGCGCCAGCAGCCAAGTGGGCCTGATAGGAGAAAAACTGTTTTTT. Translated, it gives CASSQVGLIGEKLFF.

The chain uses TRBV30 and TRBJ2-7; 7 positions agree with TRBD2. The CDR3 length is 17 residues. The V and J ends lost 0 bases and 1 base, in that order; junction bases with no gene match: 12. CDR1 and CDR2 (germline): GTSNPN, SVGIG (reference sequence). CDR3 sequence (DNA): TGTGCCTGGAGTGTTGGCGTGGGGAGGGCAGGGTCCTACGAGCAGTACTTC. It encodes CAWSVGVGRAGSYEQYF.

The V and J genes are TRBV7-6 and TRBJ1-4, with D perhaps TRBD1 (5 bases). The V gene's germline CDR1 is SGHVS and CDR2 FNYEAQ. The CDR3 is made up of 19 amino acids. The V and J ends lost 2 bases and 8 bases respectively, with 27 bases between them. The CDR3 nucleotides are TGTGCCAGCAGCTTATTAGCCGGGACGGAAGATTCTCGGGGGGAAAAACTGTTTTTT. It specifies CASSLLAGTEDSRGEKLFF.

The gene calls are TRBV27 and TRBJ1-1, with D perhaps TRBD1 (5 bases). The CDR3 loop spans 18 amino acids. V lost 3 bases, J lost 2 bases, and 22 bases lay in between. CDR1 and CDR2 (germline): MNHEY, SMNVEV (reference sequence). CDR3 region: CASSFSPPRVVLNTEAFF. The DNA for the CDR3 is TGTGCCAGCAGTTTTAGCCCCCCCAGGGTGGTACTCAACACTGAAGCTTTCTTT.

This rearrangement joins TRBV24-1 to TRBJ1-2, with a tentative D call TRBD1 (6 bases). The CDR3 is made up of 18 amino acids. With 5 bases removed from V and 5 bases from J, the gap between germline ends came to 26 bases. Germline V gives CDR1 KGHDR, CDR2 SFDVKD. The CDR3 loop is CATSGPNGDIPFRYGYTF. CDR3 DNA: TGTGCCACCAGTGGCCCCAATGGGGACATTCCATTTAGATATGGCTACACCTTC.

V and J are TRBV9 and TRBJ2-5, with D possibly TRBD1 on 5 matching bases. Trimming took off 4 bases at V and 1 base at J, with 11 bases between the two ends. This CDR3 comprises 14 residues. Germline lookup yields CDR1 SGDLS and CDR2 YYNGEE. In DNA, the CDR3 is TGTGCCAGCAGCCCCTTGACAGTCCAAGAGACCCAGTACTTC. This sequence encodes CASSPLTVQETQYF.

The chain has TRBV19 and TRBJ1-4; no reliable D call. This CDR3 is 12 amino acids long. Trimming stripped 8 bases from V and 4 bases from J, with 8 bases between. Germline V lookup: CDR1 LNHDA, CDR2 SQIVND (reference sequence). The CDR3 sequence is CASRGFNEKLFF. Written as DNA, the CDR3 is TGTGCCAGTCGGGGTTTTAATGAAAAACTGTTTTTT.

The V gene is TRBV6-6, the J gene TRBJ2-3, with 10 nucleotides matching TRBD1. With 10 bases clipped from V and 7 bases from J, the junction kept 11 bases outside the gene matches. CDR3 length equals 14 residues. The germline CDR1 and CDR2 sequences are MNHNY and SVGAGI (reference sequence). CDR3 DNA: TGTGCCACCCGACTTAGGACAGGGGGAAATACGCAGTATTTT. Translated, it gives CATRLRTGGNTQYF.

This chain uses TRBV7-6 with TRBJ1-3; unclear D gene. CDR1 is SGHVS, CDR2 FNYEAQ, per germline. CDR3 length: 15 residues. V lost 1 base and J lost 0, with 7 bases in between. The CDR3 nucleotides are TGTGCCAGCAGCTTAGGCGCTAACTCTGGAAACACCATATATTTT. Translated: CASSLGANSGNTIYF.

V usage is TRBV7-9 and J usage is TRBJ1-1; no clear D gene. Germline assignment: CDR1 SEHNR and CDR2 FQNEAQ (reference sequence). V was cut by 4 bases and J by 7 bases, with 16 bases left in between. This CDR3 has 14 residues. Written as DNA, the CDR3 is TGTGCCAGCAGCTCACGGCCGGAGTTTGGTGAAGCTTTCTTT. It codes for CASSSRPEFGEAFF.

This rearrangement joins TRBV18 to TRBJ2-7; maybe TRBD1 (6 bases). CDR1 and CDR2 (germline): KGHSH, LQKENI. Trimming removed 0 bases at V and 3 bases at J, with 9 bases between. The CDR3 is 14 amino acids. CDR3 sequence (DNA): TGTGCCAGCTCACCACCGACAGGAGTCTACGAGCAGTACTTC. It encodes CASSPPTGVYEQYF.

The rearrangement uses TRBV28 and TRBJ1-2; TRBD1 matches at 8 bases. V gave up 6 bases and J gave up 8 bases; unmatched junction bases: 5. Germline CDR1 and CDR2: MDHEN and SYDVKM. The CDR3 consists of 12 residues. CDR3 region: CASSQGARGYTF. The CDR3 nucleotides read TGTGCCAGCAGCCAGGGGGCACGAGGCTACACCTTC.

CDR3 sequence reads: CASSLFGSGANVLTF. CDR3 DNA: TGTGCCAGCAGTTTGTTCGGCTCTGGGGCCAACGTCCTGACTTTC. V usage is TRBV28 and J usage is TRBJ2-6, with D hard to call. Trimming cost V 3 bases and J 0 bases, with 6 bases left between them. CDR1 is MDHEN, CDR2 SYDVKM, per germline. The length of the CDR3 is 15 residues.

This clone was detected only once. V gene TRBV21-1 combines with J gene TRBJ1-5. TRBV21-1 constitutes a pseudogene. This CDR3 has 15 residues. The CDR3 DNA follows: TGTGCCAGCAGCAAAAAACCAGGGAGGCATCAGCCCCAGCATTTT. Its protein product is CASSKKPGRHQPQHF.

This clone has just a few counts. The chain has TRBV2 and TRBJ1-2; D is ambiguous. CDR1 SNHLY and CDR2 FYNNEI come from the germline V gene. The V and J ends lost 0 bases and 7 bases respectively, with 9 bases between them. The CDR3 contains 13 residues. CDR3 bases: TGTGCCAGCAGTGAAGCGGTGAGGGCTGGCTACACCTTC. Its translation: CASSEAVRAGYTF.

The chain employs TRBV6-1 and TRBJ2-5; D not resolved. CDR1 MNHNS and CDR2 SASEGT come from the germline V gene. Trimming removed 3 bases from V and 0 bases from J, with 11 bases in between. This CDR3 comprises 15 residues. CDR3 loop: CASSDRTWYQETQYF. The CDR3 nucleotides are TGTGCCAGCAGTGATAGAACTTGGTACCAAGAGACCCAGTACTTC.

The rearrangement links TRBV28 to TRBJ1-6; D gene uncertain. V dropped 3 bases and J dropped 9 bases, with 21 bases sitting between them. CDR3 length: 17 amino acids. Germline-derived CDR1 and CDR2 are MDHEN and SYDVKM. The CDR3 DNA sequence: TGTGCCAGCAGTTTGGGAGGCATAGGGCGGAGGGCTTCACCCCTCCACTTT. It is translated as CASSLGGIGRRASPLHF.

This chain uses TRBV7-9 with TRBJ1-1, with unresolved D. The CDR3 is made up of 14 amino acids. Trimming took off 4 bases at V and 7 bases at J, with 16 bases between the two ends. Germline values: CDR1 SEHNR, CDR2 FQNEAQ (reference sequence). The CDR3 nucleotides read TGTGCCAGCAGCTCCTCCGGGGTTTACATTGAAGCTTTCTTT. Translated, it gives CASSSSGVYIEAFF.

The V gene is TRBV28, the J gene TRBJ1-5; TRBD1 matches 9 bases. The CDR3 totals 14 residues. V lost 5 bases and J lost 9; bases outside the gene matches: 8. CDR1 is MDHEN and CDR2 is SYDVKM in the germline V gene. The CDR3 protein is CASSRQGVVGPQHF. DNA for the CDR3: TGTGCCAGCAGTAGACAGGGGGTAGTTGGGCCCCAGCATTTT.

V and J are TRBV7-8 and TRBJ2-7; 7 bases line up with TRBD1. Germline V lookup: CDR1 SGHVS, CDR2 FQNEAQ. This CDR3 comprises 16 residues. J lost 2 bases, V lost 2 bases, and 9 bases had no gene match. Written as DNA, the CDR3 is TGTGCCAGCAGCTTACCACGTCGACAGGGCCCCTACGAGCAGTACTTC. Translation gives CASSLPRRQGPYEQYF.

This rearrangement joins TRBV30 to TRBJ1-2; D gene ambiguous. The CDR3 extends over 14 amino acids. The ends were cut back, 1 base at V and 7 bases at J, with 16 bases in the middle. The germline V gene encodes CDR1 GTSNPN and CDR2 SVGIG (reference sequence). The CDR3 DNA is TGTGCCTGGAGTGCTTCTATGTGGCGAGGTGGCTACACCTTC. It specifies CAWSASMWRGGYTF.

The chain carries TRBV19 and TRBJ2-3, with TRBD1 matching over 8 bases. This CDR3 region has 15 residues. The V gene's germline CDR1 is LNHDA and CDR2 SQIVND (reference sequence). V lost 5 bases, J lost 2 bases, and 6 bases stayed unmatched. The CDR3 coding sequence is TGTGCCAGTAGTCGACAGGGGTTCTACACAGATACGCAGTATTTT. This codes for CASSRQGFYTDTQYF.

V usage is TRBV5-4 and J usage is TRBJ2-5; tentative D call: TRBD1 (6 bases). V was pared by 2 bases and J by 2 bases, with 10 bases between. The CDR3 loop spans 14 amino acids. The germline V gene has CDR1 SGHNT and CDR2 YYREEE (reference sequence). CDR3 in DNA: TGTGCCAGCAGCTTCTTCGGACAGCAAGAGACCCAGTACTTC. Protein product: CASSFFGQQETQYF. The full variable domain, in which reference TRBV5-4 and TRBJ2-5 provide the parts outside the CDR3, is ETGVTQSPTHLIKTRGQQVTLRCSSQSGHNTVSWYQQALGQGPQFIFQYYREEENGRGNFPPRFSGLQFPNYSSELNVNALELDDSALYLCASSFFGQQETQYFGPGTRLLVL.